Following are 12 T cell receptor beta chains from one sample sequenced in a study of Graves' ophthalmopathy and Graves' hyperthyroidism. Amplification of the TCR beta CDR3 regions used RNA transcripts (as template). Second-round multiplex PCR came after first-round RT-PCR with HTBI primers. TCRdb called the multiplex PCR reads again in MiXCR, with one record for every CDR3 protein. The table records hundreds of thousands of distinct CDR3 sequences, about 41% of them present only once. The sequenced material came from peripheral blood. Every receptor here comes from an adult man with Graves' ophthalmopathy.

This clonotype was seen once. The chain joins TRBV4-2 to TRBJ2-3; D ambiguous. The length of the CDR3 is 13 residues. The germline CDR1 and CDR2 sequences are LGHNA and YNFKEQ. Trimming shortened V by 4 bases and J by 2 bases, and 7 bases separated the two germline ends. Here the CDR3 reads CASSRSNTDTQYF. CDR3 sequence (DNA): TGTGCCAGCAGCCGATCAAACACAGATACGCAGTATTTT.

V usage is TRBV27 and J usage is TRBJ1-2; TRBD1 matches at 8 bases. Germline assignment: CDR1 MNHEY and CDR2 SMNVEV (reference sequence). The junction had 17 bases not matched to a gene; V was cut back by 7 bases and J by 7 bases. The CDR3 runs to 16 residues. CDR3 sequence (DNA): TGTGCCAGCACCACATCCCCTGGGACAGGAGCTAGTGGCTACACCTTC. Amino acids: CASTTSPGTGASGYTF.

Worth noting for this clonotype: With a much larger clone just one base away, this may be a read error. V gene TRBV19 combines with J gene TRBJ1-5; D call uncertain. The CDR3 consists of 13 residues. Trimming pared 7 bases from V and 6 bases from J, leaving 13 bases between. The germline V gene encodes CDR1 LNHDA and CDR2 SQIVND (reference sequence). DNA for the CDR3: TGTGCCAGTATGACCGTGGGCGGTCAGCCCCAGCATTTT. Translating it yields CASMTVGGQPQHF. Variable domain in full (rest from reference TRBV19 and TRBJ1-5): DGGITQSPKYLFRKEGQNVTLSCEQNLNHDAMYWYRQDPGQGLRLIYYSQIVNDFQKGDIAEGYSVSREKKESFPLTVTSAQKNPTAFYLCASMTVGGQPQHFGDGTRLSIL.

V gene TRBV7-2 combines with J gene TRBJ2-3; the match to TRBD2 covers 9 bases. V trimming: 5 bases; J trimming: 0 bases; junction bases outside the gene matches: 6. From germline, CDR1 is SGHTA and CDR2 FQGNSA. CDR3 length equals 16 residues. The CDR3 protein is CASSPAGGPSTDTQYF. Here the CDR3 DNA reads TGTGCCAGCAGCCCAGCGGGGGGACCTAGCACAGATACGCAGTATTTT.

J is TRBJ2-5 and V is TRBV15; no firm D call. Germline V gives CDR1 LNHNV, CDR2 YYDKDF (reference sequence). V was shortened by 3 bases and J by 5 bases, with 13 bases between the two germline ends. The CDR3 has 14 amino acids. The DNA for the CDR3 is TGTGCCACCAGCAGCGTGCGACACGGCGAGACCCAGTACTTC. Its protein product is CATSSVRHGETQYF.

The CDR3 bases are TGTGCCTGCAGTGTCAGGGTCGGCTATGGCTACACCTTC. Protein product: CACSVRVGYGYTF. The chain is built from TRBV19 and TRBJ1-2, with D possibly being TRBD1 (5 bases). Germline V lookup: CDR1 LNHDA, CDR2 SQIVND (reference sequence). This CDR3 has 13 residues. V lost 11 bases and J 4 bases, leaving 17 bases between the germline ends.

The sample holds many counts of this clonotype. The chain couples TRBV4-1 to TRBJ2-7, with D perhaps matching TRBD1 or TRBD2 (5 bases each). The V and J ends lost 2 bases and 0 bases respectively, with 8 bases between them. The germline gives CDR1 MGHRA, CDR2 YSYEKL. The CDR3 sequence is 14 residues long. The CDR3 DNA follows: TGCGCCAGCAGCCAATGGGACGACTCCTACGAGCAGTACTTC. It encodes CASSQWDDSYEQYF.

Many counts were recorded for this clonotype. The chain uses TRBV5-1 and TRBJ1-5, with 7 nucleotides matching TRBD1. The CDR3 length is 15 residues. CDR1 SGHRS and CDR2 YFSETQ come from the germline V gene. V lost 5 bases and J lost 0; bases outside the gene matches: 5. CDR3 sequence reads: CASRSTGDSNQPQHF. CDR3 sequence (DNA): TGCGCCAGCAGATCTACAGGGGATAGCAATCAGCCCCAGCATTTT.

The chain is built from TRBV10-3 and TRBJ2-5, with TRBD2 identical over 9 bases. Germline V gene lookup returns CDR1 ENHRY and CDR2 SYGVKD. Trimming took 2 bases from V and 1 from J; bases not matched to a gene: 5. CDR3 length equals 16 residues. CDR3 coding DNA: TGTGCCATCAGTGAGGGGGCGGGAGGGCTCCAAGAGACCCAGTACTTC. The encoded protein is CAISEGAGGLQETQYF.

This clonotype was recorded many times. The chain couples TRBV2 to TRBJ1-5; D gene unclear. Germline CDR1 SNHLY, CDR2 FYNNEI. The CDR3 loop spans 14 amino acids. The V end lost 0 bases, the J end lost 6 bases, and 9 bases lay between the germline ends. The CDR3 is CASSEATWGQPQHF. The CDR3 DNA follows: TGTGCCAGCAGTGAAGCCACCTGGGGTCAGCCCCAGCATTTT.

This clonotype was picked up a small number of times. This CDR3 is CASSFSGLGSGNTIYF. CDR3 DNA: TGTGCCAGCAGTTTTAGTGGATTGGGCTCTGGAAACACCATATATTTT. The rearrangement links TRBV25-1 to TRBJ1-3; D unresolved. Per germline, CDR1 MGHDK and CDR2 SYGVNS. CDR3 size: 16 residues. V dropped 5 bases and J dropped 0 bases, with 14 bases sitting between them.

V is TRBV7-9 and J is TRBJ1-1; D is perhaps TRBD1 (6 bases). The germline V gene has CDR1 SEHNR and CDR2 FQNEAQ (reference sequence). The CDR3 has 16 residues. V was clipped by 4 bases and J by 4 bases, with 19 bases between them. The CDR3 sequence is CASSSRAQGMFTEAFF. In DNA form, the CDR3 reads TGTGCCAGCAGCTCACGAGCACAGGGCATGTTCACTGAAGCTTTCTTT.